Below are 26 T cell receptor beta chains sequenced from a single sample in a study of cytomegalovirus exposure and HLA in healthy donors. Vbeta (60) and Jbeta (13) primers were used in the PCR. Sequencing used immunoSEQ multiplex PCR; TCRdb keeps in-frame clones, though not all of them. This sample's table has around 150,000 clones. Sequencing was carried out using PBMCs. These receptors were taken from a man aged 25 to 40 in good health and CMV-seronegative.

The chain is built from TRBV5-4 and TRBJ1-1, with a possible D match to TRBD1 (6 bases). Trimming took 6 bases from V and 4 from J, leaving 16 bases between them. There are 14 residues in the CDR3. Germline V lookup: CDR1 SGHNT, CDR2 YYREEE (reference sequence). For the CDR3, the DNA is TGTGCCAGCACCCCAAAGGGGGGGTTCACTGAAGCTTTCTTT. Translation gives CASTPKGGFTEAFF.

The chain recombines TRBV27 with TRBJ1-3, with D maybe TRBD1 (6 bases). CDR3 size: 17 residues. CDR1 and CDR2 (germline): MNHEY, SMNVEV (reference sequence). Trimming stripped 4 bases from V and 0 bases from J, with 16 bases between. This CDR3 reads CASSSGHGQPSGNTIYF. CDR3 coding DNA: TGTGCCAGCAGTTCCGGGCACGGACAGCCCTCTGGAAACACCATATATTTT.

The rearrangement uses TRBV5-1 and TRBJ2-3, with 9 bases lining up with TRBD2. Germline V gene sequence: CDR1 SGHRS, CDR2 YFSETQ. The CDR3 has 16 amino acids. V trimming: 5 bases; J trimming: 4 bases; junction bases outside the gene matches: 11. The CDR3 loop reads CASRVAGAANPDTQYF. The CDR3 region has the DNA TGCGCCAGCAGGGTAGCGGGAGCGGCGAATCCAGATACGCAGTATTTT. The full variable domain, rest sourced from reference TRBV5-1 and TRBJ2-3, is KAGVTQTPRYLIKTRGQQVTLSCSPISGHRSVSWYQQTPGQGLQFLFEYFSETQRNKGNFPGRFSGRQFSNSRSEMNVSTLELGDSALYLCASRVAGAANPDTQYFGPGTRLTVL.

This chain uses TRBV25-1 with TRBJ2-1; 12 nucleotides align to TRBD2. The CDR3 consists of 16 residues. Germline CDR1 reads MGHDK; CDR2 reads SYGVNS. The V segment lost 3 bases and the J segment 6 bases; nucleotides outside the gene matches: 6. In DNA, the CDR3 is TGTGCCAGCAGTGAGCCTAGCGGGAGGGCCAGCAATGAGCAGTTCTTC. It yields the protein CASSEPSGRASNEQFF.

This chain links TRBV27 with TRBJ1-5; tentative D call: TRBD1 (6 bases). V lost 2 bases, J lost 5 bases, and 10 bases lay in between. Per germline, CDR1 MNHEY and CDR2 SMNVEV (reference sequence). This CDR3 has 14 residues. Here the CDR3 DNA reads TGTGCCAGCAGTTTAGGGAGGGGGGATCAGCCCCAGCATTTT. As protein: CASSLGRGDQPQHF.

The chain combines TRBV4-3 with TRBJ1-1; TRBD1 agrees at 7 bases. Germline assignment: CDR1 LGHNA and CDR2 YSLEER. V was pared by 4 bases and J by 10 bases, with 9 bases of the junction left unmatched. The CDR3 has 13 amino acids. CDR3 region: CASSPNVQGGAFF. For the CDR3, the DNA is TGCGCCAGCAGCCCCAACGTGCAGGGGGGAGCTTTCTTT.

This rearrangement joins TRBV5-6 to TRBJ1-1; D uncertain. The germline V gene has CDR1 SGHDT and CDR2 YYEEEE. Deletions cut 3 bases from V and 5 bases from J, with 20 bases between. The CDR3 extends over 16 amino acids. CDR3 residues: CASSSGLAVRWTEAFF. DNA for the CDR3: TGTGCCAGCAGCTCCGGACTGGCCGTTCGATGGACTGAAGCTTTCTTT.

The chain couples TRBV28 to TRBJ2-7, with 9 bases fitting TRBD1. J was trimmed by 6 bases and V by 7 bases; bases with no gene match: 7. Germline-derived CDR1 and CDR2 are MDHEN and SYDVKM. There are 13 residues in the CDR3. CDR3 bases: TGTGCCAGCAACCCGGGACAGGGAAGCGAGCAGTACTTC. Its translation is CASNPGQGSEQYF.

The chain joins TRBV7-2 to TRBJ1-2, with 8 bases matching TRBD1. The CDR3 loop spans 15 amino acids. The ends lost 1 base at V and 8 bases at J; junction bases unmatched: 9. Germline loops: CDR1 SGHTA, CDR2 FQGNSA. The CDR3 DNA reads TGTGCCAGCAGCTTAGGCGCGGGACAGGTATCGGGCTACACCTTC. This gives the protein CASSLGAGQVSGYTF.

The chain joins TRBV9 to TRBJ2-7, with 7 bases lining up with TRBD2. The CDR3 runs 15 residues. The J segment lost 4 bases and the V segment lost 0 bases, leaving 7 bases of the junction unmatched. In germline, CDR1 is SGDLS, CDR2 YYNGEE. CDR3 DNA sequence: TGTGCCAGCAGCGTAGGGATCGGCGGGAGTTACGAGCAGTACTTC. Translated: CASSVGIGGSYEQYF.

The V and J genes are TRBV7-2 and TRBJ1-3, with D perhaps TRBD1 (6 bases). Germline V lookup: CDR1 SGHTA, CDR2 FQGNSA. Trimming took off 7 bases at V and 7 bases at J, with 14 bases between the two ends. The CDR3 is made up of 13 amino acids. CDR3 amino acids: CASKRDMLNTIYF. The CDR3 DNA is TGTGCCAGCAAGAGGGACATGTTGAACACCATATATTTT.

The chain employs TRBV4-1 and TRBJ2-7, with 8 bases that match TRBD2. The CDR3 is 14 amino acids. Trimming took 5 bases from V and 6 from J; bases not matched to a gene: 9. The germline gives CDR1 MGHRA, CDR2 YSYEKL. CDR3 nucleotide sequence: TGCGCCAGCAGCGAAGCGGGAGTCTTGGCCGAGCAGTACTTC. Its translation: CASSEAGVLAEQYF.

The DNA of the CDR3 is TGTGCCAGCAGCGTATTCCCAGGGGGCGACACTGAAGCTTTCTTT. Encoded protein: CASSVFPGGDTEAFF. The chain links TRBV9 to TRBJ1-1; 8 bases match TRBD1. This CDR3 comprises 15 residues. With 1 base clipped from V and 3 bases from J, the junction kept 5 bases outside the gene matches. Germline CDR1 is SGDLS and CDR2 is YYNGEE.

CDR3 in DNA: TGTGCTAGTGGTTTTACTGTAAAAGACAGTTATAGCAATCAGCCCCAGCATTTT. Its translation is CASGFTVKDSYSNQPQHF. The chain is built from TRBV12-5 and TRBJ1-5, with D perhaps TRBD1 (5 bases). The CDR3 is 18 residues long. V was cut by 3 bases and J by 0 bases, with 18 bases left in between. Looked up from germline, CDR1 is LGHNT and CDR2 is FRNRAP.

The chain couples TRBV5-1 to TRBJ1-1; D gene ambiguous. The length of the CDR3 is 14 residues. CDR1 SGHRS and CDR2 YFSETQ come from the germline V gene. V lost 2 bases and J 1 base, leaving 9 bases between the germline ends. CDR3 bases: TGCGCCAGCAGCTTCGGGTTAGAGAACACTGAAGCTTTCTTT. Translation gives CASSFGLENTEAFF.

The chain links TRBV27 to TRBJ2-3; 8 bases align to TRBD1. Germline V gives CDR1 MNHEY, CDR2 SMNVEV (reference sequence). With 4 bases clipped from V and 4 bases from J, the junction kept 7 bases outside the gene matches. There are 15 residues in the CDR3. CDR3 amino acids: CASSSGTGFADTQYF. DNA of the CDR3: TGTGCCAGCAGTTCCGGGACAGGTTTCGCAGATACGCAGTATTTT.

V usage is TRBV29-1 and J usage is TRBJ2-1; D may be TRBD1 (6 bases). The CDR3 is 14 residues long. V lost 6 bases, J lost 2 bases, and 14 bases lay in between. From germline, CDR1 is SQVTM and CDR2 ANQGSEA. Here the CDR3 reads CSVLTGTPYNEQFF. The CDR3, as DNA: TGCAGCGTCCTTACCGGGACACCCTACAATGAGCAGTTCTTC.

The rearrangement links TRBV29-1 to TRBJ2-2; 7 bases map to TRBD2. CDR1 and CDR2 from the germline V gene are SQVTM and ANQGSEA. The CDR3 has 15 amino acids. V shed 2 bases and J 7 bases; nucleotides not matched to a gene: 10. DNA for the CDR3: TGCAGCGTTGAACGAGCGGGAACTACGGGCGGGGAGCTGTTTTTT. Translation gives CSVERAGTTGGELFF.

J is TRBJ1-6 and V is TRBV6-1; D is unclear. CDR3 length equals 15 residues. Trimming took 0 bases from V and 5 from J, leaving 8 bases between them. Germline CDR1 and CDR2: MNHNS and SASEGT. CDR3 bases: TGTGCCAGCAGTGAAGCTCCCGGGAATAATTCACCCCTCCACTTT. Protein product: CASSEAPGNNSPLHF.

DNA for the CDR3: TGTGCCAGCAGTGGACGACAGGGAAGAAACATTCAGTACTTC. Its translation is CASSGRQGRNIQYF. This chain connects TRBV25-1 to TRBJ2-4, with 7 bases that match TRBD1. The V segment lost 4 bases and the J segment 6 bases; nucleotides outside the gene matches: 6. Germline loops: CDR1 MGHDK, CDR2 SYGVNS. The CDR3 runs to 14 residues.

This chain connects TRBV5-1 to TRBJ2-3; 10 nucleotides line up with TRBD2. CDR1 and CDR2 (germline): SGHRS, YFSETQ. This CDR3 contains 15 residues. The J segment lost 4 bases and the V segment lost 5 bases, leaving 7 bases of the junction unmatched. CDR3 coding DNA: TGCGCCAGCAGTTCTGGGACTAGCGAATCAGATACGCAGTATTTT. Translating gives CASSSGTSESDTQYF.

The V gene is TRBV9, the J gene TRBJ2-7; TRBD2 matches 8 bases. Germline V gene sequence: CDR1 SGDLS, CDR2 YYNGEE. Unmatched junction bases numbered 2, after V lost 0 bases and J lost 3 bases. The CDR3 consists of 14 residues. The CDR3 DNA sequence: TGTGCCAGCAGCGTAGCGGGAGGGTTCTACGAGCAGTACTTC. Its protein product is CASSVAGGFYEQYF.

J is TRBJ1-2 and V is TRBV21-1. TRBV21-1 is deemed a pseudogene. The CDR3 covers 12 residues. CDR3: CASSRANYGYTF. Written as DNA, the CDR3 is TGTGCCAGCAGCAGAGCTAACTATGGCTACACCTTC.

This sequence joins TRBV7-2 and TRBJ1-3, with a possible D match to TRBD1 (6 bases). This CDR3 has 16 amino acids. V was cut by 3 bases and J by 5 bases, with 17 bases left in between. CDR1 SGHTA and CDR2 FQGNSA come from the germline V gene. The CDR3 reads CASSLVSADRRNTIYF. CDR3 sequence (DNA): TGTGCCAGCAGCTTGGTGAGTGCGGACAGACGAAACACCATATATTTT.

This chain uses TRBV27 with TRBJ2-5; D is perhaps TRBD2 (6 bases). Per germline, CDR1 MNHEY and CDR2 SMNVEV (reference sequence). This CDR3 has 14 amino acids. Deletions cut 6 bases from V and 4 bases from J, with 15 bases between. CDR3 sequence (DNA): TGTGCCAGCAGCCAGTTTGGGACTGCAGAGACCCAGTACTTC. It codes for CASSQFGTAETQYF.

This chain uses TRBV5-1 with TRBJ2-3, with 11 bases matching TRBD1. The V segment lost 4 bases and the J segment 5 bases; nucleotides outside the gene matches: 12. From germline, CDR1 is SGHRS and CDR2 YFSETQ. The CDR3 loop spans 17 amino acids. As DNA, the CDR3 is TGCGCCAGCAGCAGGACAACCGGGACAGGGGGTGTAGATACGCAGTATTTT. This translates into CASSRTTGTGGVDTQYF.